The next 27 T cell receptor beta chains were all read from a single sample in a study of long-term antiretroviral therapy in people with HIV. Investigators performed immunoSEQ version v3.0 at survey level. Clones were sequenced by immunoSEQ multiplex PCR, and TCRdb holds only the in-frame ones, with some missing. The table has about 36,000 clones, 80% to 90% seen once; the top ten hold about 10%. The sample in question was unsorted PBMCs, obtained 2.2 years after starting antiretroviral therapy. These receptors were collected from a man aged 18 to 29 with HIV.

This chain joins TRBV9 and TRBJ1-3, with D hard to call. Deletions cut 2 bases from V and 0 bases from J, with 15 bases between. The CDR3 extends over 17 amino acids. Germline-derived CDR1 and CDR2 are SGDLS and YYNGEE. CDR3 protein: CASSVTGGIHSGNTIYF. In DNA, the CDR3 is TGTGCCAGCAGCGTTACGGGAGGGATACACTCTGGAAACACCATATATTTT. The full variable domain, its missing parts supplied by reference TRBV9 and TRBJ1-3, is DSGVTQTPKHLITATGQRVTLRCSPRSGDLSVYWYQQSLDQGLQFLIQYYNGEERAKGNILERFSAQQFPDLHSELNLSSLELGDSALYFCASSVTGGIHSGNTIYFGEGSWLTVV.

The chain uses TRBV13 and TRBJ2-7, with 9 positions matching TRBD1. CDR3 length equals 15 residues. The V gene end was trimmed by 5 bases and the J gene end by 6 bases; junction bases not matched to a gene: 11. Germline loops: CDR1 PRHDT, CDR2 FYEKMQ (reference sequence). CDR3 coding DNA: TGTGCCAGCAGCCCGTCCGGGACAGGGTCCCTCGAGCAGTACTTC. Encoded protein: CASSPSGTGSLEQYF. The complete variable domain, with remaining parts taken from reference TRBV13 and TRBJ2-7, reads AAGVIQSPRHLIKEKRETATLKCYPIPRHDTVYWYQQGPGQDPQFLISFYEKMQSDKGSIPDRFSAQQFSDYHSELNMSSLELGDSALYFCASSPSGTGSLEQYFGPGTRLTVT.

The gene calls are TRBV15 and TRBJ2-7, with TRBD2 matching 12 bases. The CDR3 extends over 16 amino acids. Germline V lookup: CDR1 LNHNV, CDR2 YYDKDF (reference sequence). The trim removed 5 bases at V and 6 bases at J, leaving 11 bases unmatched. The DNA for the CDR3 is TGTGCCACCAGCCGTCCGACTAGCGGGAGTCAGCGCGAGCAGTACTTC. This codes for CATSRPTSGSQREQYF.

The J gene is TRBJ2-1, the V gene TRBV27; 10 bases match TRBD2. This CDR3 has 17 amino acids. Germline-derived CDR1 and CDR2 are MNHEY and SMNVEV (reference sequence). The V and J ends lost 4 bases and 7 bases, in that order; junction bases with no gene match: 13. Written as DNA, the CDR3 is TGTGCCAGCAGTTCCCCACAGGCTAGCGGGAGATTGAATGAGCAGTTCTTC. It translates to CASSSPQASGRLNEQFF.

V is TRBV5-1 and J is TRBJ1-1; D ambiguous. From germline, CDR1 is SGHRS and CDR2 YFSETQ. This CDR3 region has 16 residues. Trimming cost V 0 bases and J 0 bases, with 12 bases left between them. CDR3 sequence (DNA): TGCGCCAGCAGCTTGGTCCCAGGAAATTTGAACACTGAAGCTTTCTTT. As protein: CASSLVPGNLNTEAFF.

This clone was found a few times. This rearrangement joins TRBV19 to TRBJ1-5; the D is unclear. This CDR3 has 15 residues. The V gene's germline CDR1 is LNHDA and CDR2 SQIVND (reference sequence). The V end was cut by 7 bases, the J end by 0 bases, with 13 bases between. The CDR3 bases are TGTGCCAGTAACCCAGGCTTCTATAGCAATCAGCCCCAGCATTTT. Its protein product is CASNPGFYSNQPQHF.

The V and J genes are TRBV5-1 and TRBJ2-7; tentative D call: TRBD2 (5 bases). Germline-derived CDR1 and CDR2 are SGHRS and YFSETQ. Trimming took 4 bases from V and 0 from J, leaving 14 bases between them. This CDR3 is 15 amino acids long. CDR3 amino acids: CASSLGSPSSYEQYF. The CDR3 coding sequence is TGCGCCAGCAGCCTGGGGAGCCCCAGCTCCTACGAGCAGTACTTC.

The chain joins TRBV11-2 to TRBJ2-3; D remains unclear. The V end lost 1 base, the J end lost 5 bases, and 16 bases lay between the germline ends. CDR3 length: 16 residues. CDR1 is SGHAT, CDR2 FQNNGV, per germline. The CDR3 loop reads CASSLGRQAVGDTQYF. CDR3 DNA: TGTGCCAGCAGCTTAGGTCGTCAGGCGGTCGGAGATACGCAGTATTTT.

This chain uses TRBV13 with TRBJ2-7; D may be TRBD1 (6 bases). Germline CDR1 is PRHDT and CDR2 is FYEKMQ (reference sequence). The CDR3 loop spans 14 amino acids. V was clipped by 5 bases and J by 1 base, with 12 bases between them. The CDR3 loop is CASSGRDKSYEQYF. Here the CDR3 DNA reads TGTGCCAGCAGCGGCCGGGACAAGTCCTACGAGCAGTACTTC.

V gene TRBV27 combines with J gene TRBJ2-7; 7 nucleotides align to TRBD1. The germline gives CDR1 MNHEY, CDR2 SMNVEV (reference sequence). This CDR3 contains 18 residues. J gave up 0 bases and V 7 bases, and 18 bases lay outside the gene matches. The chain's CDR3 is CASISHRGVTSSSYEQYF. In DNA form, the CDR3 reads TGTGCCAGCATTTCCCACAGGGGTGTTACCTCGAGCTCCTACGAGCAGTACTTC.

J is TRBJ1-5 and V is TRBV28; the match to TRBD1 covers 10 bases. V was pared by 3 bases and J by 5 bases, with 22 bases of the junction left unmatched. Per germline, CDR1 MDHEN and CDR2 SYDVKM. This CDR3 is built from 21 residues. CDR3 nucleotide sequence: TGTGCCAGCAGTTTCACCCTTTTGGGCCTGGGACAGGGGATTAGGTATCAGCCCCAGCATTTT. As protein: CASSFTLLGLGQGIRYQPQHF.

This clone was observed once. The chain has TRBV7-9 and TRBJ2-7; TRBD2 matches at 11 bases. This CDR3 is built from 19 residues. CDR1 is SEHNR and CDR2 is FQNEAQ in the germline V gene (reference sequence). The J segment lost 3 bases and the V segment lost 4 bases, leaving 17 bases of the junction unmatched. CDR3 region: CASSSPTRTLAGGLYEQYF. The CDR3 region has the DNA TGTGCCAGCAGCTCACCCACCCGCACCCTAGCGGGGGGCCTCTACGAGCAGTACTTC.

The V call is TRBV5-1, the J call TRBJ2-7; 7 nucleotides line up with TRBD1. There are 15 residues in the CDR3. After removal of 4 bases from V and 0 bases from J, the junction contained 7 bases not matched to a gene. Germline V CDR1 and CDR2: SGHRS, YFSETQ. CDR3 nucleotides: TGCGCCAGCAGCCAAAAACAGGGGAGCTCCTACGAGCAGTACTTC. The encoded protein is CASSQKQGSSYEQYF.

The V gene is TRBV4-2, the J gene TRBJ1-5; 7 positions match TRBD1. Trimming at V came to 0 bases and at J to 9 bases, leaving 14 bases not matched to a gene. CDR1 and CDR2 (germline): LGHNA, YNFKEQ. CDR3 length: 17 residues. The CDR3 DNA reads as TGTGCCAGCAGCCAAGATGGGGACAGAAAACGGGCAGGGCCCCAGCATTTT. It specifies CASSQDGDRKRAGPQHF.

The rearrangement joins TRBV9 to TRBJ2-1; perhaps TRBD1 as D (6 bases). Germline CDR1 reads SGDLS; CDR2 reads YYNGEE. V was cut by 0 bases and J by 11 bases, with 6 bases left in between. The CDR3 spans 11 residues. The CDR3, as DNA: TGTGCCAGCAGCGTAGGGGGGCAGCAGTTCTTC. It is translated as CASSVGGQQFF. The variable domain in full, completed from reference TRBV9 and TRBJ2-1, reads DSGVTQTPKHLITATGQRVTLRCSPRSGDLSVYWYQQSLDQGLQFLIQYYNGEERAKGNILERFSAQQFPDLHSELNLSSLELGDSALYFCASSVGGQQFFGPGTRLTVL.

This sequence joins TRBV6-1 and TRBJ1-1; D unclear. The CDR3 contains 13 residues. Per the germline V gene, CDR1 is MNHNS and CDR2 is SASEGT. The ends were cut back, 3 bases at V and 4 bases at J, with 9 bases in the middle. The CDR3 loop is CASSDQQFTEAFF. CDR3 bases: TGTGCCAGCAGTGATCAACAGTTCACTGAAGCTTTCTTT.

V usage is TRBV19 and J usage is TRBJ1-1, with unresolved D. V lost 5 bases, J lost 2 bases, and 3 bases lay in between. This CDR3 contains 11 residues. Germline assignment: CDR1 LNHDA and CDR2 SQIVND (reference sequence). The CDR3 protein is CASSPNTEAFF. The DNA of the CDR3 is TGTGCCAGTAGTCCCAACACTGAAGCTTTCTTT.

Only one count was recorded for this clone. The chain recombines TRBV23-1 with TRBJ2-7; D is ambiguous. TRBV23-1 is treated as an ORF (open reading frame) with a function not yet certain. The CDR3 is made up of 11 amino acids. The V gene lost 4 bases and the J gene lost 9 bases, with 10 bases spanning the gap. Here the CDR3 DNA reads TGCGCCAGCAGTCGATGTGAGTGGCAGTACTTC. Translated: CASSRCEWQYF.

The rearrangement joins TRBV7-9 to TRBJ2-7; 8 bases line up with TRBD2. The CDR3 is made up of 15 amino acids. V lost 1 base to trimming and J lost 3 bases; unmatched junction nucleotides: 5. The germline CDR1 and CDR2 sequences are SEHNR and FQNEAQ (reference sequence). DNA of the CDR3: TGTGCCAGCAGCTTAGAGGGCGGGAGGTTCTACGAGCAGTACTTC. Its translation is CASSLEGGRFYEQYF.

This chain uses TRBV21-1 with TRBJ2-7; the table's D call TRBD2 went unverified against the DNA. TRBV21-1 counts as a pseudogene. This CDR3 contains 17 residues. The CDR3 DNA reads TGTGCCAGCAATCCTCTGCGGCTAACCGGGATGACCTACGAGCAGTACTTC. This gives the protein CASNPLRLTGMTYEQYF.

The V gene is TRBV7-9, the J gene TRBJ1-1, with 8 nucleotides matching TRBD1. The V gene's germline CDR1 is SEHNR and CDR2 FQNEAQ (reference sequence). The CDR3 length is 14 residues. J gave up 3 bases and V 11 bases, and 11 bases lay outside the gene matches. The CDR3 DNA reads TGTGCCTCGTCACAGGGGGGAAGGTACACTGAAGCTTTCTTT. Amino acid sequence: CASSQGGRYTEAFF.

The chain joins TRBV9 to TRBJ2-1, with D possibly being TRBD2 (6 bases). Trimming took 3 bases from V and 7 from J, leaving 11 bases between them. The CDR3 contains 13 residues. Germline CDR1 and CDR2: SGDLS and YYNGEE. This CDR3 reads CASSGLDGNEQFF. The CDR3 nucleotides read TGTGCCAGCAGCGGACTAGATGGTAATGAGCAGTTCTTC. Looking up the rest from reference TRBV9 and TRBJ2-1 gives the full variable domain: DSGVTQTPKHLITATGQRVTLRCSPRSGDLSVYWYQQSLDQGLQFLIQYYNGEERAKGNILERFSAQQFPDLHSELNLSSLELGDSALYFCASSGLDGNEQFFGPGTRLTVL.

CDR3 sequence (DNA): TGTGCCAGCAGTCCTTTGGGGGACTTGAACACTGAAGCTTTCTTT. It is translated as CASSPLGDLNTEAFF. The chain is built from TRBV2 and TRBJ1-1; D might be TRBD1 (5 bases). From germline, CDR1 is SNHLY and CDR2 FYNNEI. There are 15 residues in the CDR3. V shed 5 bases and J shed 0 bases, with 13 bases lying between them.

The CDR3, as DNA: TGTGCCAGCAGCTTATTCGTCGAAGACAGCCAAGAGACCCAGTACTTC. Its protein product is CASSLFVEDSQETQYF. This rearrangement joins TRBV7-9 to TRBJ2-5; D might be TRBD1 (5 bases). The germline V gene has CDR1 SEHNR and CDR2 FQNEAQ (reference sequence). The CDR3 is made up of 16 amino acids. V lost 2 bases and J 1 base, leaving 14 bases between the germline ends.

The chain uses TRBV6-1 and TRBJ1-3, with D unclear. This CDR3 contains 14 residues. Germline V gene data show CDR1 as MNHNS and CDR2 as SASEGT. V lost 6 bases and J 0 bases, leaving 9 bases between the germline ends. In nucleotides, the CDR3 is TGTGCCAGCAGCCGACTTATCTCTGGAAACACCATATATTTT. It encodes CASSRLISGNTIYF.

The gene calls are TRBV25-1 and TRBJ1-4; 7 positions agree with TRBD1. CDR1 is MGHDK, CDR2 SYGVNS, per germline. The CDR3 has 14 residues. The V gene end was trimmed by 6 bases and the J gene end by 4 bases; junction bases not matched to a gene: 5. CDR3 protein: CASRDREGNEKLFF. The CDR3 DNA reads as TGTGCCAGCAGAGACAGGGAGGGTAATGAAAAACTGTTTTTT.

The CDR3 DNA sequence: TGTGCCAGCAGCGTAGATTGGGTCGGTGGCTACACCTTC. Its protein is CASSVDWVGGYTF. This chain connects TRBV9 to TRBJ1-2; D gene uncertain. The CDR3 covers 13 residues. CDR1 SGDLS and CDR2 YYNGEE come from the germline V gene. V was shortened by 0 bases and J by 7 bases, with 10 bases between the two germline ends.